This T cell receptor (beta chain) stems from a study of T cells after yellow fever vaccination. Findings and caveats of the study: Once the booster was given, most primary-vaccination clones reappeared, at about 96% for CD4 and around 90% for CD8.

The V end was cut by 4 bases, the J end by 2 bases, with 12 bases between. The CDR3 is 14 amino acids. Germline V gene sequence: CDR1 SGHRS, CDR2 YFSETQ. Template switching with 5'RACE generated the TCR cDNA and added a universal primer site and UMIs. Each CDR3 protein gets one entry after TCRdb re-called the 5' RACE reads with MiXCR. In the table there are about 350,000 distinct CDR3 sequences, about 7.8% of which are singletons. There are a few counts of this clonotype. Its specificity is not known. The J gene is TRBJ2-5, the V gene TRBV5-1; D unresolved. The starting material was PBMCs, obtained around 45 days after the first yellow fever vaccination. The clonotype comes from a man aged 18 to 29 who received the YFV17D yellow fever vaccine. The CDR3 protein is CASSLRTDQETQYF. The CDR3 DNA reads TGCGCCAGCAGCCTAAGGACGGATCAAGAGACCCAGTACTTC.